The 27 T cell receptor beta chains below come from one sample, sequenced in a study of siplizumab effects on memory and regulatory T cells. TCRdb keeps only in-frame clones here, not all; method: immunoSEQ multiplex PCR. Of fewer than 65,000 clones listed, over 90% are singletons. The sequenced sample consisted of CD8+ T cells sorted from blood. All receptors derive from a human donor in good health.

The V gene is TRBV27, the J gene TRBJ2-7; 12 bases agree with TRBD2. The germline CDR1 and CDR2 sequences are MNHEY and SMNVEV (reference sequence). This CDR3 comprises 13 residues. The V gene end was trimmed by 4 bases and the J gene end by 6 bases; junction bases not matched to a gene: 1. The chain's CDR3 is CASSSLAGGEQYF. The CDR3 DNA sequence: TGTGCCAGCAGTTCACTAGCGGGGGGCGAGCAGTACTTC.

The CDR3 loop is CASSRETAGAFQPQHF. The CDR3 DNA reads TGTGCCAGTAGTAGGGAGACAGCAGGAGCTTTCCAGCCCCAGCATTTT. The rearrangement joins TRBV19 to TRBJ1-5; possible D gene TRBD1, 5 bases. Germline-derived CDR1 and CDR2 are LNHDA and SQIVND (reference sequence). V lost 4 bases and J 7 bases, leaving 20 bases between the germline ends. The CDR3 has 16 residues.

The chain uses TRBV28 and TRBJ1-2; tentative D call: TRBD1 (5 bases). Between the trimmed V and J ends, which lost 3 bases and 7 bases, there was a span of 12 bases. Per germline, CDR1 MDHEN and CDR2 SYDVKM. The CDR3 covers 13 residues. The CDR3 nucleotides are TGTGCCAGCAGTTTTGGGGCCGGGACTGGCTACACCTTC. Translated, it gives CASSFGAGTGYTF.

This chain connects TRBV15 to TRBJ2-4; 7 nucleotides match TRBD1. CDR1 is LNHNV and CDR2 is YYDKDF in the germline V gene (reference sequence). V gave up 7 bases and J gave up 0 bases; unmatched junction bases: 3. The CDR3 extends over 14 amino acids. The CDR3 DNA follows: TGTGCCACCAACCCAGGGGGAGCCAAAAACATTCAGTACTTC. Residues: CATNPGGAKNIQYF.

The CDR3 DNA reads TGTGCCAGCAGCGTAGCCAGCGGGAGGGATGAGCAGTTCTTC. As protein: CASSVASGRDEQFF. The rearrangement links TRBV9 to TRBJ2-1, with 10 bases matching TRBD2. Germline CDR1 is SGDLS and CDR2 is YYNGEE. Germline trimming cut 0 bases from V and 8 bases from J; bases unmatched to any gene: 2. This CDR3 spans 14 amino acids.

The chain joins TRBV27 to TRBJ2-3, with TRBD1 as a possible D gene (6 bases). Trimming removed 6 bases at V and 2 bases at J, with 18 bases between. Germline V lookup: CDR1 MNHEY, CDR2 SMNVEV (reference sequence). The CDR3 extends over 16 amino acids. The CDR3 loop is CASSSEDRFNTDTQYF. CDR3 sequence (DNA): TGTGCCAGCAGCTCCGAAGACAGGTTCAACACAGATACGCAGTATTTT.

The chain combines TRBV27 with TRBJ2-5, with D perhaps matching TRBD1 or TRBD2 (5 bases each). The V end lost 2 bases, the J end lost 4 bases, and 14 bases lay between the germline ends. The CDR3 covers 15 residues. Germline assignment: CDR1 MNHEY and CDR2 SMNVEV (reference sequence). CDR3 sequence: CASSLGDRPRETQYF. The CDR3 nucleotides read TGTGCCAGCAGTTTAGGGGACCGGCCCCGAGAGACCCAGTACTTC.

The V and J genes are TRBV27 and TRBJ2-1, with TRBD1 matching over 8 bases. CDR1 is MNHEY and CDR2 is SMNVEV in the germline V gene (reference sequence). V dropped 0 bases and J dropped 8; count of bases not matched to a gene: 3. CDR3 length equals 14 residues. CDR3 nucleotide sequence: TGTGCCAGCAGTTTATCCGGACAGGGATATGAGCAGTTCTTC. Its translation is CASSLSGQGYEQFF.

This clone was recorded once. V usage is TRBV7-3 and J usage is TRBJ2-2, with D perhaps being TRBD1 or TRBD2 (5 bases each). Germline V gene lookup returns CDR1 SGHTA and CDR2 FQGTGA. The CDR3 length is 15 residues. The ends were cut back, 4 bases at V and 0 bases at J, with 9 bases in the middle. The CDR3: CASSSRGANTGELFF. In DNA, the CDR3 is TGTGCCAGCAGCTCCCGAGGGGCGAACACCGGGGAGCTGTTTTTT.

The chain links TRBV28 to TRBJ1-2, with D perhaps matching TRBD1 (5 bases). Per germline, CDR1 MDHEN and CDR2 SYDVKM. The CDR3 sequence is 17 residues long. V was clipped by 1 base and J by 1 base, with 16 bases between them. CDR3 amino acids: CASSLLGGGALNYGYTF. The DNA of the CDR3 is TGTGCCAGCAGTTTATTGGGGGGAGGGGCCCTTAACTATGGCTACACCTTC.

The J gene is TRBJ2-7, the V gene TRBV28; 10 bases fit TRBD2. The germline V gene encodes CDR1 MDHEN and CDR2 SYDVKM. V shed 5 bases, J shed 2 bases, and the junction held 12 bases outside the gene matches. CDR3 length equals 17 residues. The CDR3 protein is CASSGASGGFSTYEQYF. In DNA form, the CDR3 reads TGTGCCAGCAGTGGTGCTAGCGGGGGATTCTCAACCTACGAGCAGTACTTC. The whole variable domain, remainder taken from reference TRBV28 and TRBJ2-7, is DVKVTQSSRYLVKRTGEKVFLECVQDMDHENMFWYRQDPGLGLRLIYFSYDVKMKEKGDIPEGYSVSREKKERFSLILESASTNQTSMYLCASSGASGGFSTYEQYFGPGTRLTVT.

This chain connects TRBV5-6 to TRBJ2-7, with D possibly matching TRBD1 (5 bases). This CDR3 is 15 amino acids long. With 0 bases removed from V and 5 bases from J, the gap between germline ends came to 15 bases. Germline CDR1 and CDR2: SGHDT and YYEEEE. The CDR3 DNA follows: TGTGCCAGCAGCTTGGCCGTAGGGGTCGTGAACGAGCAGTACTTC. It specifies CASSLAVGVVNEQYF.

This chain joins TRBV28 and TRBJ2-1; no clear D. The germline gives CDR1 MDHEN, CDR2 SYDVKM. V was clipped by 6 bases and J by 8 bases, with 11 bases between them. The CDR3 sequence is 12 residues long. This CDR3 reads CASSASPHEQFF. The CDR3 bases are TGTGCCAGCAGCGCAAGTCCGCATGAGCAGTTCTTC.

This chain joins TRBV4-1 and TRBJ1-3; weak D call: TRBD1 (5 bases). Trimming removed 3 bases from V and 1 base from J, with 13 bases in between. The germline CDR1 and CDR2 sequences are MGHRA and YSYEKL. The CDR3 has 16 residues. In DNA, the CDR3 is TGCGCCAGCAGCCACGCACCAGGGAATTCTGGAAACACCATATATTTT. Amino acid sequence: CASSHAPGNSGNTIYF.

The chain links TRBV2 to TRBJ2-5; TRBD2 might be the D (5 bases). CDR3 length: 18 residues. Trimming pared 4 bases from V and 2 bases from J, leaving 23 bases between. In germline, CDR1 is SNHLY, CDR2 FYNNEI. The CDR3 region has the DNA TGTGCCAGCAGTGGGTCCGGGGAGCGAGGAGCCAGACAAGAGACCCAGTACTTC. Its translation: CASSGSGERGARQETQYF.

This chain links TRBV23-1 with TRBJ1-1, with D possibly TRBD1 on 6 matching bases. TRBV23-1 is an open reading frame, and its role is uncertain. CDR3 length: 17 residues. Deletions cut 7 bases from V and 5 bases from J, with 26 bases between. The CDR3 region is CASTRGPGPRRGTEAFF. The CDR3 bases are TGCGCCAGCACTCGGGGGCCGGGCCCCCGGCGAGGGACTGAAGCTTTCTTT.

Here the CDR3 DNA reads TGTGCCAGCAGCCCTAGCGGACAGGGCTTTATTGAGCAGTACTTC. Protein product: CASSPSGQGFIEQYF. This chain links TRBV13 with TRBJ2-7; D is perhaps TRBD1 (8 bases). Trimming took off 5 bases at V and 7 bases at J, with 21 bases between the two ends. The germline CDR1 and CDR2 sequences are PRHDT and FYEKMQ (reference sequence). This CDR3 contains 15 residues. Full variable domain (remainder filled in from reference TRBV13 and TRBJ2-7): AAGVIQSPRHLIKEKRETATLKCYPIPRHDTVYWYQQGPGQDPQFLISFYEKMQSDKGSIPDRFSAQQFSDYHSELNMSSLELGDSALYFCASSPSGQGFIEQYFGPGTRLTVT.

CDR3 region: CASSVKGGYGYTF. CDR3 nucleotides: TGTGCCAGCAGCGTTAAAGGAGGTTATGGCTACACCTTC. V and J are TRBV9 and TRBJ1-2; D not certain. V lost 2 bases, J lost 5 bases, and 10 bases lay in between. Germline values: CDR1 SGDLS, CDR2 YYNGEE. The CDR3 has 13 residues.

The CDR3 DNA reads as TGTGCCAGCAGTTTACGTCTAGCGTCGAACACCGGGGAGCTGTTTTTT. As protein: CASSLRLASNTGELFF. The J gene is TRBJ2-2, the V gene TRBV27, with TRBD2 as a possible D gene (6 bases). The CDR3 runs 16 residues. Germline-derived CDR1 and CDR2 are MNHEY and SMNVEV (reference sequence). V was shortened by 2 bases and J by 0 bases, with 10 bases between the two germline ends.

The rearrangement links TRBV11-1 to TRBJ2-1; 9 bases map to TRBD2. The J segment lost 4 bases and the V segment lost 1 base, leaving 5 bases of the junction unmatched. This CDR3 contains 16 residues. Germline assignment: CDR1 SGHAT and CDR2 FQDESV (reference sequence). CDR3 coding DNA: TGTGCCAGCAGCTTAGGACTAGCGGAGACTTACAATGAGCAGTTCTTC. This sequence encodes CASSLGLAETYNEQFF.

The CDR3 reads CASSLEAPGLADEQFF. CDR3 DNA: TGTGCCAGCAGCTTAGAAGCACCGGGACTAGCTGATGAGCAGTTCTTC. The V and J genes are TRBV7-8 and TRBJ2-1, with 9 bases aligning to TRBD2. Germline V gives CDR1 SGHVS, CDR2 FQNEAQ. The CDR3 contains 16 residues. Trimming took 1 base from V and 8 from J; bases not matched to a gene: 9.

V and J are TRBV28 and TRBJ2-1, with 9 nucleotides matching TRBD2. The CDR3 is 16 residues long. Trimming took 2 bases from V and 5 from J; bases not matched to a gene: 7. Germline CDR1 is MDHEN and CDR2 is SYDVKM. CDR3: CASSLPASGINNEQFF. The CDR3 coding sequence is TGTGCCAGCAGTTTACCGGCTAGCGGGATCAACAATGAGCAGTTCTTC.

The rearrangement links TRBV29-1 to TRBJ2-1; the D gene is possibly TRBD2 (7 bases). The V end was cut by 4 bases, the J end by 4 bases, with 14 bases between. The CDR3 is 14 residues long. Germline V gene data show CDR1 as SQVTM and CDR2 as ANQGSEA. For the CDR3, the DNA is TGCAGCGTTGGGGGGCGGGAGTTGTACAATGAGCAGTTCTTC. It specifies CSVGGRELYNEQFF.

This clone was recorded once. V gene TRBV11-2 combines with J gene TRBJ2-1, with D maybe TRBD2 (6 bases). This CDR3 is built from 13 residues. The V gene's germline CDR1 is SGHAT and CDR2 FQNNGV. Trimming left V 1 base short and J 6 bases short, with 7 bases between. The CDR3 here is CASSLGGINEQFF. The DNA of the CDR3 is TGTGCCAGCAGCTTAGGCGGGATCAATGAGCAGTTCTTC.

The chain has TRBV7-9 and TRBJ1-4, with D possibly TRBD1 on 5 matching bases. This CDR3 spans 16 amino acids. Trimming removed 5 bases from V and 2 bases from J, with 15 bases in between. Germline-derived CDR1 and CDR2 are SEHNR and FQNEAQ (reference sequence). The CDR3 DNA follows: TGTGCCAGCAGCGAATCCCCTGGGACTACTAATGAAAAACTGTTTTTT. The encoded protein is CASSESPGTTNEKLFF.

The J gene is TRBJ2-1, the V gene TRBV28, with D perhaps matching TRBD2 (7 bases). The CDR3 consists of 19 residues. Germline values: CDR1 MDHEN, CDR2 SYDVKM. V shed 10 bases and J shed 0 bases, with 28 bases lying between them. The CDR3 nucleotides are TGTGCCACCATTGAGGGGGGGTACCTTAACGTTGGCTCCTACAATGAGCAGTTCTTC. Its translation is CATIEGGYLNVGSYNEQFF.

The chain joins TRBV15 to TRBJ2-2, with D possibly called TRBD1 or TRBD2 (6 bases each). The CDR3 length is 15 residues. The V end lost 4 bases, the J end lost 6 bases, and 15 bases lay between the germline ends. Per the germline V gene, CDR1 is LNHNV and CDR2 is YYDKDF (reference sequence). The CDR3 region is CATSNSGGRSGELFF. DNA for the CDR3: TGTGCCACCAGCAATTCCGGGGGCCGGTCCGGGGAGCTGTTTTTT. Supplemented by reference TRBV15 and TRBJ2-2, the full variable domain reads DAMVIQNPRYQVTQFGKPVTLSCSQTLNHNVMYWYQQKSSQAPKLLFHYYDKDFNNEADTPDNFQSRRPNTSFCFLDIRSPGLGDTAMYLCATSNSGGRSGELFFGEGSRLTVL.